This T cell receptor beta chain was identified during a study of blood T cells in healthy people across ages (dated by TCRdb to between 2014 and 2017). Turning to the overall study: In model experiments, roughly one uniquely barcoded TCR beta cDNA molecule per two T cells was captured by template switching. The study measured age-related changes in TCR beta repertoire diversity using deep sequencing normalized with unique cDNA molecular identifiers. To avoid experimental bias, donors of different ages were distributed randomly across sequencing lanes. Using the same blood draw, the study looked at two additional independent replicas of 1 million unique cDNA reads for two donors, one aged 18 to 30 and the other aged 80 or older. Four age groups were formed from the donors: young (average approximately 15 years), middle-aged (more than 35), aged (more than 55) and long-lived (about 75).

The CDR3 measures 13 amino acids from cysteine to phenylalanine. The read is trimmed to its CDR3 DNA, 39 bases read in frame from base 1. Based on the germline V gene, the CDR1 and CDR2 sequences are MNHEY and SVGAGI. Libraries were built with 5' RACE. Sequencing relied on an Illumina HiSeq 2500. The second PCR ran for about 6 to 12 cycles and used a J-beta primer mix along with a sample-barcoded 5' primer. Each TCR beta cDNA molecule received a unique molecular identifier from a template-switch 5' adaptor carrying 12 random nucleotides. At least 3 million CDR3-containing paired-end reads were obtained from each sample. First-strand cDNA was synthesized from all RNA with the Mint cDNA synthesis kit, primed by a TRBC-specific oligonucleotide. All cDNA was treated with uracil-DNA glycosylase and then went through a first 18-cycle PCR with the universal primers M1SS and BC2_uni_R. Regarding the original processing steps: For normalization, 1 million high-quality reads were randomly selected from each sample, with every read carrying a distinct molecular identifier. Reads with shared molecular identifiers were discarded instead of being binned into consensus sequences. MiTCR, with a Q25 quality threshold and the strictest error-elimination algorithm, was used for CDR3 identification, clonotype clustering and error correction. A nonparametric unseen species model using Euler transformation provided a lower-bound estimate of total TCR beta diversity. TCRdb trimmed the raw reads at Q25, called clones with MiXCR and kept productive beta chains. Each record represents a unique CDR3 protein, reported with the most common genes and DNA among its rows. The V and J calls were not made by the authors but by TCRdb's processing. The sample profile shows hundreds of thousands of distinct CDR3 sequences; roughly 21% of them were found once. The ten most abundant clones make up approximately 3.7% of the sample.

Systemically healthy Caucasian individuals from Russia, some 36 in total and aged 6 to 90 years, were included as donors. Each donor gave approximately 9.3 milliliters of peripheral blood, collected into EDTA-treated Vacutainer tubes. Ficoll-Paque density-gradient centrifugation was used to isolate PBMCs, with at least 6 million obtained per sample. Total RNA was extracted from PBMCs with Trizol reagent, with at least 5 micrograms obtained per sample. For every donor, an aliquot of PBMCs went through flow cytometry to measure the percentages of naive CD45RAhigh/CD27high T cells. Results the study describes overall, beyond this receptor: Observed TCR beta diversity correlated strongly with the percentage of naive T cells measured by flow cytometry. Observed TCR beta diversity per million T cells fell roughly linearly with age, and a significant reduction was already apparent by age around 40. Estimates of total diversity from one million sequenced T cells were regarded as lower bounds and underestimates. Bulk unsorted PBMC profiling prevented conclusive comparison of naive and antigen-experienced compartments. The long-lived group showed more naive CD4+ T cells, fewer expanded clones and increased TCR diversity than the aged group, suggesting age selection. Donor CMV infection status was unknown, potentially confounding age-related changes in expanded clonotypes.

To note about this clonotype: The target of this receptor is not known. No clone much larger than this one lies a single base away; base qualities are absent.

The receptor chain draws on TRBV6-5 and TRBJ2-5; TRBD1 fits 7 bases in the junction. The end of the DNA fits TRBJ2-7 better, so the J call may be wrong. The origin of this receptor is a man between 65 and 80 years old in good health. The sample consisted of blood. The DNA sequence is as follows: TGTGCCAGCAGATGTACAGGGGCGAACGAGCAGTACTTC. This codes for CASRCTGANEQYF.